Below, 15 T cell receptor beta chains from the same sample are listed, as sequenced in a study of blood T cell repertoires in COVID-19. Only in-frame clones appear in the TCRdb table, and some are missing; sequencing was by immunoSEQ multiplex PCR. The sample includes about 340,000 clones, more than 75% of them seen just once. Sequenced: peripheral blood. These receptor sequences come from a woman aged 45-65 years with COVID-19, enrolled during active disease.

Only one count was recorded for this clone. The rearrangement joins TRBV18 to TRBJ1-5, with D perhaps TRBD1 (5 bases). Germline V gene sequence: CDR1 KGHSH, CDR2 LQKENI. The CDR3 covers 16 residues. The V gene lost 6 bases and the J gene lost 2 bases, with 17 bases spanning the gap. CDR3 protein: CASSRGEGTGNQPQHF. The CDR3 nucleotides read TGTGCCAGCTCCCGAGGGGAGGGGACGGGCAATCAGCCCCAGCATTTT.

Notes on this clone: A junction end diverges from the germline sequence, so it may reflect a read error. V is TRBV3-1 (or the pseudogene TRBV3-2) and J is TRBJ1-3, with D possibly TRBD1 on 5 matching bases. Germline V CDR1 and CDR2: LGHDT, YNNKEL (reference sequence). CDR3 length equals 11 residues. CDR3 coding DNA: TGTGCCAGCAGCCAGGGTACCGGACAAGATTTT. This sequence encodes CASSQGTGQDF.

The chain couples TRBV5-1 to TRBJ2-7; TRBD2 aligns across 11 bases. CDR3 length: 17 amino acids. Looked up from germline, CDR1 is SGHRS and CDR2 is YFSETQ. Germline trimming cut 0 bases from V and 2 bases from J; bases unmatched to any gene: 7. The CDR3, as DNA: TGCGCCAGCAGCTTGGCCGGGACTAGCGGTCCCACCTACGAGCAGTACTTC. Amino acids: CASSLAGTSGPTYEQYF. Full variable domain (remainder filled in from reference TRBV5-1 and TRBJ2-7): KAGVTQTPRYLIKTRGQQVTLSCSPISGHRSVSWYQQTPGQGLQFLFEYFSETQRNKGNFPGRFSGRQFSNSRSEMNVSTLELGDSALYLCASSLAGTSGPTYEQYFGPGTRLTVT.

The chain recombines TRBV2 with TRBJ2-7; TRBD1 matches at 9 bases. The V and J ends lost 3 bases and 3 bases, in that order; junction bases with no gene match: 6. Germline V lookup: CDR1 SNHLY, CDR2 FYNNEI. The CDR3 extends over 15 amino acids. CDR3 in amino acids: CASSDRGQGNYEQYF. CDR3 nucleotides: TGTGCCAGCAGTGATAGGGGACAGGGTAACTACGAGCAGTACTTC.

J is TRBJ2-1 and V is TRBV6-5, with no clear D. This CDR3 has 15 residues. The V end lost 7 bases, the J end lost 10 bases, and 23 bases lay between the germline ends. Germline loops: CDR1 MNHEY, CDR2 SVGAGI. The CDR3 DNA follows: TGTGCCAGCACCGCCGGGTCTTTGCAGTCGTCGGAGCAGTTCTTC. This encodes CASTAGSLQSSEQFF.

This sequence joins TRBV5-1 and TRBJ2-3; 8 bases are shared with TRBD2. This CDR3 comprises 15 residues. V gave up 6 bases and J gave up 1 base; unmatched junction bases: 7. Germline V gene data show CDR1 as SGHRS and CDR2 as YFSETQ. CDR3 bases: TGCGCCAGCATGTTGACGGGAGGGGGCACAGATACGCAGTATTTT. It encodes CASMLTGGGTDTQYF.

This clone was recorded a few times. The chain couples TRBV5-4 to TRBJ1-3; D gene unclear. V lost 4 bases, J lost 1 base, and 6 bases lay in between. CDR3 length: 13 amino acids. The germline V gene has CDR1 SGHNT and CDR2 YYREEE (reference sequence). The chain's CDR3 is CASSPRSGNTIYF. CDR3 coding DNA: TGTGCCAGCAGCCCCCGGTCTGGAAACACCATATATTTT.

The gene calls are TRBV6-4 and TRBJ1-5; a possible D gene is TRBD1 (6 bases). V lost 0 bases to trimming and J lost 4 bases, with 19 bases between them. The germline gives CDR1 MRHNA, CDR2 SNTAGT. The CDR3 runs 18 residues. The CDR3 here is CASSDSKRDKPRNQPQHF. CDR3 coding DNA: TGTGCCAGCAGTGACTCGAAACGGGACAAGCCACGGAATCAGCCCCAGCATTTT.

The genes are TRBV29-1 and TRBJ2-3; 9 bases map to TRBD2. Per the germline V gene, CDR1 is SQVTM and CDR2 is ANQGSEA. V shed 4 bases, J shed 4 bases, and the junction held 6 bases outside the gene matches. This CDR3 contains 14 residues. CDR3: CSVGGSGSSDTQYF. The CDR3 coding sequence is TGCAGCGTTGGTGGTAGCGGGAGTTCAGATACGCAGTATTTT.

The rearrangement joins TRBV6-5 to TRBJ1-4, with D perhaps TRBD1 (6 bases). The CDR3 loop spans 15 amino acids. Trimming left V 6 bases short and J 3 bases short, with 14 bases between. CDR1 is MNHEY, CDR2 SVGAGI, per germline. The CDR3 region is CASRRQAPANEKLFF. CDR3 bases: TGTGCCAGCAGACGACAGGCCCCAGCTAATGAAAAACTGTTTTTT.

The CDR3 DNA sequence: TGTGCCAGTAGTATAGATTTTCGGGGTGGCTACACCTTC. Translated: CASSIDFRGGYTF. The chain combines TRBV19 with TRBJ1-2; no reliable D call. Germline CDR1 is LNHDA and CDR2 is SQIVND (reference sequence). Trimming shortened V by 0 bases and J by 7 bases, and 9 bases separated the two germline ends. The CDR3 contains 13 residues.

The V call is TRBV19, the J call TRBJ2-1; 9 bases are shared with TRBD1. The CDR3 length is 16 residues. The germline gives CDR1 LNHDA, CDR2 SQIVND (reference sequence). V shed 5 bases and J 0 bases; nucleotides not matched to a gene: 5. The CDR3 loop reads CASSPGTGTSYNEQFF. The CDR3 DNA is TGTGCCAGTAGTCCGGGGACAGGGACCTCCTACAATGAGCAGTTCTTC.

The rearrangement joins TRBV30 to TRBJ2-2; 7 positions match TRBD1. CDR3 length: 13 residues. Germline V gene sequence: CDR1 GTSNPN, CDR2 SVGIG (reference sequence). V trimming: 5 bases; J trimming: 7 bases; junction bases outside the gene matches: 7. This CDR3 is CAWDDRVHGELFF. The CDR3 nucleotides read TGTGCCTGGGATGACAGGGTACACGGGGAGCTGTTTTTT.

J is TRBJ2-7 and V is TRBV5-4, with TRBD2 identical over 8 bases. The germline V gene has CDR1 SGHNT and CDR2 YYREEE (reference sequence). The CDR3 is 16 residues long. Trimming at V came to 1 base and at J to 1 base, leaving 7 bases not matched to a gene. The CDR3: CASSLSGGGPSYEQYF. CDR3 nucleotide sequence: TGTGCCAGCAGCTTGAGCGGGGGAGGGCCTTCCTACGAGCAGTACTTC. The complete variable domain, with remaining parts taken from reference TRBV5-4 and TRBJ2-7, reads ETGVTQSPTHLIKTRGQQVTLRCSSQSGHNTVSWYQQALGQGPQFIFQYYREEENGRGNFPPRFSGLQFPNYSSELNVNALELDDSALYLCASSLSGGGPSYEQYFGPGTRLTVT.

J is TRBJ2-5 and V is TRBV25-1; 8 bases align to TRBD1. The CDR3 has 17 amino acids. From germline, CDR1 is MGHDK and CDR2 SYGVNS. Germline trimming cut 5 bases from V and 5 bases from J; bases unmatched to any gene: 16. CDR3 sequence: CASSPGQGFRVWETQYF. The CDR3 DNA is TGTGCCAGCAGTCCTGGACAGGGATTTAGGGTATGGGAGACCCAGTACTTC.